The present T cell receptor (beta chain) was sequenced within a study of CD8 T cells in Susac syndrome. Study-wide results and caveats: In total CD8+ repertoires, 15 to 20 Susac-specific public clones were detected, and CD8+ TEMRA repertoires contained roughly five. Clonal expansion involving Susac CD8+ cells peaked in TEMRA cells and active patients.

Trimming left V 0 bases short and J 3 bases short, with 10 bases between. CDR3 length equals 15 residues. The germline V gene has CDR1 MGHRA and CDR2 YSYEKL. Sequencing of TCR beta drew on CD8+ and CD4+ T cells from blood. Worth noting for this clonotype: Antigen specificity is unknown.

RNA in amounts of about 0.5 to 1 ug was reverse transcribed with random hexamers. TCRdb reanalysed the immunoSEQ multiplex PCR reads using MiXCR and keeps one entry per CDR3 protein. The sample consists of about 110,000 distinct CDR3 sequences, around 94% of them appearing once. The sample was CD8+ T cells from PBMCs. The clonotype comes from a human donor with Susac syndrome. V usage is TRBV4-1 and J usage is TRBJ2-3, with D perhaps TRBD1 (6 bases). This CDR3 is CASSQEGAGTDTQYF. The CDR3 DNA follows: TGCGCCAGCAGCCAAGAGGGGGCAGGGACAGATACGCAGTATTTT.